This T cell receptor (beta chain) originates from a study of naive and memory T cell subsets. Both TRBC1 and TRBC2 were covered by a beta constant-region primer of two equimolar oligonucleotides. Ligated cDNA was amplified by four rounds of PCR with nested alpha and beta constant-region primers and SP2. TCRdb reprocessed the UMI-ligation and nested PCR reads via MiXCR and lists one record per CDR3 protein. The table shows roughly 97,000 distinct CDR3 sequences, with more than 14% occurring only once. This clonotype came up a few times. Its antigen remains unidentified. Study results and limitations: Possibly reflecting memory cells re-expressing CD45RA, a few larger clonotypes occurred in naive repertoires, especially CD8.

Germline CDR1 reads MNHEY; CDR2 reads SMNVEV (reference sequence). The CDR3 sequence is 12 residues long. V was pared by 3 bases and J by 7 bases, with 6 bases between. Input material: naive CD8+ T cells from blood. The chain uses TRBV27 and TRBJ2-2; D ambiguous. The origin of this receptor is a human donor in good health. CDR3 region: CASSFWSGELFF. DNA for the CDR3: TGTGCCAGCAGTTTTTGGAGCGGGGAGCTGTTTTTT.